The 9 T cell receptor beta chains listed next were all sequenced from one sample in a study of CD8 T cells in ankylosing spondylitis. These receptors have no identified antigens. Study-wide results and caveats: Ankylosing spondylitis blood appeared to be characterized by a TCR beta motif of under ten highly homologous variants.

TCRdb redid the calling of the 5' RACE reads with MiXCR, one entry per CDR3 protein. The sample contains 350,000 to 550,000 distinct CDR3 sequences, roughly 26% of which appear only once. Sequenced material: blood, either unsorted or a sorted T cell fraction (not recorded which). Source of these receptors: a male donor with ankylosing spondylitis.

The genes are TRBV15 and TRBJ1-1; D is unclear. Per the germline V gene, CDR1 is LNHNV and CDR2 is YYDKDF (reference sequence). The CDR3 totals 11 residues. V was pared by 3 bases and J by 5 bases, with 4 bases between. The CDR3 sequence: CATSSQTEAFF. In DNA form, the CDR3 reads TGTGCCACCAGCAGCCAGACTGAAGCTTTCTTT.

This sequence joins TRBV11-2 and TRBJ2-3, with 7 bases fitting TRBD2. There are 17 residues in the CDR3. V shed 1 base, J shed 2 bases, and the junction held 9 bases outside the gene matches. Germline assignment: CDR1 SGHAT and CDR2 FQNNGV. As DNA, the CDR3 is TGTGCCAGCAGCTTAGTTGTCCTAGCGGCTAACACAGATACGCAGTATTTT. This gives the protein CASSLVVLAANTDTQYF.

This clonotype was detected ten times or more. The chain has TRBV5-1 and TRBJ2-3; tentatively, D is TRBD2 (6 bases). V was trimmed by 0 bases and J by 4 bases, leaving 6 bases between them. The CDR3 is 13 amino acids. CDR1 SGHRS and CDR2 YFSETQ come from the germline V gene. The CDR3 reads CASSLGDSDTQYF. In DNA, the CDR3 is TGCGCCAGCAGCTTGGGGGACTCAGATACGCAGTATTTT.

The genes are TRBV5-1 and TRBJ2-1; 9 nucleotides line up with TRBD1. Per germline, CDR1 SGHRS and CDR2 YFSETQ. There are 15 residues in the CDR3. J lost 3 bases, V lost 2 bases, and 3 bases had no gene match. The CDR3 reads CASSLGQGRYNEQFF. CDR3 sequence (DNA): TGCGCCAGCAGCTTAGGACAGGGGCGCTACAATGAGCAGTTCTTC.

V and J are TRBV15 and TRBJ2-3, with D perhaps assigned TRBD1 or TRBD2 (5 bases each). CDR3 length: 17 amino acids. Trimming removed 3 bases from V and 2 bases from J, with 18 bases in between. Germline assignment: CDR1 LNHNV and CDR2 YYDKDF (reference sequence). As DNA, the CDR3 is TGTGCCACCAGCAGGTCAGGGCTTCTCGGGAACACAGATACGCAGTATTTT. This codes for CATSRSGLLGNTDTQYF.

V gene TRBV4-1 combines with J gene TRBJ1-1; D is unclear. The CDR3 is made up of 13 amino acids. In germline, CDR1 is MGHRA, CDR2 YSYEKL. Trimming removed 0 bases at V and 6 bases at J, with 8 bases between. Written as DNA, the CDR3 is TGCGCCAGCAGCCAAGATGAGGAGGCTGAAGCTTTCTTT. Its protein product is CASSQDEEAEAFF.

This chain uses TRBV7-9 with TRBJ2-3; 8 positions agree with TRBD2. Germline CDR1 is SEHNR and CDR2 is FQNEAQ (reference sequence). V dropped 2 bases and J dropped 4; count of bases not matched to a gene: 8. This CDR3 spans 16 amino acids. This CDR3 reads CASSLKAGVSADTQYF. DNA for the CDR3: TGTGCCAGCAGCTTAAAAGCGGGAGTCTCGGCAGATACGCAGTATTTT.

The rearrangement joins TRBV24-1 to TRBJ2-1, with TRBD2 matching 10 bases. The CDR3 is 16 residues long. Looked up from germline, CDR1 is KGHDR and CDR2 is SFDVKD. Losses at the gene ends were 2 bases for V and 7 bases for J; bases not matched to a gene: 7. The CDR3 spells CATSDSSGSKGNEQFF. CDR3 DNA sequence: TGTGCCACCAGTGATTCTAGCGGGAGCAAAGGTAATGAGCAGTTCTTC.

This clonotype was seen only a few times. The chain links TRBV29-1 to TRBJ2-4, with 10 nucleotides matching TRBD1. V dropped 6 bases and J dropped 6; count of bases not matched to a gene: 5. This CDR3 comprises 13 residues. Germline V gene data show CDR1 as SQVTM and CDR2 as ANQGSEA. CDR3 DNA: TGCAGCGTGGGGACAGGGGTCTCAAACATTCAGTACTTC. Amino acids: CSVGTGVSNIQYF.